This T cell receptor beta chain comes out of a study of Ad26.COV2.S vaccination and SARS-CoV-2 variants listed by TCRdb under 2021. Context from the whole study: Donors in the vaccine arm were drawn from COV1001, a multicentre, randomized, double-blind, placebo-controlled phase I-IIa trial testing Ad26.COV2.S in healthy adults. Ad26.COV2.S was administered intramuscularly at 5 x 10^10 or 1 x 10^11 viral particles, either as a single shot or as two shots given 56 days apart. TCRbeta repertoire sequencing served as the tool for gauging how specific and how broad the SARS-CoV-2-reactive T cell receptors were following Ad26.COV2.S vaccination. The TCR-sequenced set comprised approximately 30 samples: some 20 Ad26.COV2.S vaccine recipients, 5 placebo recipients and 8 SARS-CoV-2 convalescent individuals. Participants in the trial were split at random into five groups of five each, receiving low-dose or high-dose Ad26.COV2.S once or twice, or else placebo on both occasions. Investigators did not know the trial group allocation while performing experiments and assessing outcomes.

The immunoSEQ Assay was the method used to sequence TCRbeta CDR3 regions. After extraction, genomic DNA underwent amplification by bias-controlled multiplex PCR, followed by high-throughput sequencing. The study's own analysis went as follows. To quantify the absolute abundance of each unique TCRbeta CDR3 region, sequences were collapsed and filtered. Usable DNA was measured by amplifying reference genes present in all nucleated cells, and TCRbeta template counts were normalized to that usable DNA to estimate T cell fraction. Repertoire TCRs were annotated as SARS-CoV-2-specific when V gene, CDR3 amino acid sequence and J gene were exactly matched to a known reactive TCR set. The reference SARS-CoV-2 TCR set was derived from MIRA and filtered for enrichment in COVID-19-positive ImmuneCODE repertoires, a step that removed public or cross-reactive TCRs. Drawing on the MIRA antigens, annotated TCRs were analysed further at the level of specific ORF or position within ORF. Breadth was defined as the number of annotated unique rearrangements divided by the total number of unique productive rearrangements, and depth was defined as the summed frequency of the annotated unique rearrangements. Two-sided Wilcoxon rank-sum tests were used to compare TCR breadth between groups. TCRdb re-hosts the immuneACCESS table, in-frame sequences only. Its copies lack some clones; in the studies checked, an unresolved V gene accounts for under half of them, and the cause for the rest is not known. V, J and clone size are taken as reported in that table, and D and trimming were inferred from the DNA itself. The sample has hundreds of thousands of clones on record, 80% to 90% of them singletons. Of the sample, 2.5% to 3.5% is held by the ten largest clones.

The germline V gene specifies SQVTM as CDR1 and ANQGSEA as CDR2. From the cysteine through the phenylalanine, the CDR3 covers 15 amino acids. Only the CDR3 region is kept as DNA, spanning 45 bases read in frame from base 1. For this chain, trimming is 1 base at the V end and 2 bases at the J end, and the number of junction bases without a gene match is 5. What the work shows at the level of the full study, not this receptor alone: After vaccination, spike-specific CD8+ and CD4+ T cell responses were reported to show substantial breadth. Comparable non-spike TCR breadth was observed between vaccine and placebo recipients, consistent with only spike being contained in the vaccine. Comparing responses between vaccine doses or regimens was not something the study was powered to do. Compared with placebo recipients, Ad26.COV2.S recipients showed higher spike-specific TCR breadth (P = 0.0014). The authors noted that total T cell responses may have been underestimated by the TCR breadth and depth analyses.

Points on this clone: The clone's antigen remains unknown. Base qualities are not recorded, but no much larger clone differs from it by a single base.

The treatment or condition tag for this specimen amounts to: some 20 received Ad26.COV2.S at low or high dose, single or two shots; 5 received placebo; per-sample allocation not given. Repertoires of vaccine and placebo recipients were sequenced from samples taken on day 63 after the first injection. Cohort 1b enrolled some 25 adults aged 18-55 years at a single site in Boston, USA, between 29 July and 7 August 2020. Ad26.COV2.S consisted of a replication-incompetent adenovirus type 26 vector by which a prefusion-stabilized SARS-CoV-2 spike protein from the original Wuhan strain was expressed. The sample was peripheral blood, taken in a trial of Ad26.COV2.S vaccine versus placebo. The chain employs TRBV29-1 and TRBJ2-1, with 7 central nucleotides matching TRBD2. The TCR was taken from a person aged 18-65 years who received the Ad26.COV2.S COVID-19 vaccine or a placebo. The DNA sequence reads TGCAGCGTTGAAGTTGGGAGGGTCACCTACAATGAGCAGTTCTTC. This is translated as CSVEVGRVTYNEQFF.